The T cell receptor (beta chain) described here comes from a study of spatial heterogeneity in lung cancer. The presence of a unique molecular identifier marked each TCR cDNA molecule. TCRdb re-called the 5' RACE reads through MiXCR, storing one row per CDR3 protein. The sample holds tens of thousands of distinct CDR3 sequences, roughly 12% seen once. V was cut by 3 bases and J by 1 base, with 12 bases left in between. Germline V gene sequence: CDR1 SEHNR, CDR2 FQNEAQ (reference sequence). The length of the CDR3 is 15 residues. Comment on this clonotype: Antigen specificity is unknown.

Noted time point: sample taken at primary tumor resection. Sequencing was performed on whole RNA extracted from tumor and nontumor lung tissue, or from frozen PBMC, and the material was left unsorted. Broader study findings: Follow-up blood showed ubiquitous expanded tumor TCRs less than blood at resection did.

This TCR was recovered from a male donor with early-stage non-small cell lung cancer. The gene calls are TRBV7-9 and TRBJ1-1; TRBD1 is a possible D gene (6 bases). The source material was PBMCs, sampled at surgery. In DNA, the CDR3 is TGTGCCAGCAGCTTCGTTGACAGGAGGAACACTGAAGCTTTCTTT. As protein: CASSFVDRRNTEAFF. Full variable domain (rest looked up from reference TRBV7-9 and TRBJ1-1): DTGVSQNPRHKITKRGQNVTFRCDPISEHNRLYWYRQTLGQGPEFLTYFQNEAQLEKSRLLSDRFSAERPKGSFSTLEIQRTEQGDSAMYLCASSFVDRRNTEAFFGQGTRLTVV.